This T cell receptor (beta chain) was documented in a study of post-analysis software for immune sequencing data. Study details: Some patients lacked subtype; others had relapsing-remitting, secondary progressive or progressive-relapsing disease.

General study findings and limits: Controls significantly exceeded multiple sclerosis patients in normalized Chao1 diversity. Co-batched samples clustered tightly together by F measure.

About this clonotype: Its antigen is not known.

Unique molecular identifiers were carried by the TCR beta cDNA libraries. Some 500,000 cDNA molecules were obtained from 1 to 10 million T cells. TCRdb itself ran the PCR reads through MiXCR, one entry per CDR3 protein. The data contain roughly 400,000 distinct CDR3 sequences, approximately 42% of them singletons. The clonotype comes from a girl between 2 and 10 years old with multiple sclerosis. Material for sequencing was blood.

CDR3 DNA: TGCAGCGCTCTTCCCCGGACAGGGTACACAGATACGCAGTATTTT. It is translated as CSALPRTGYTDTQYF. V is TRBV29-1 and J is TRBJ2-3, with 8 bases aligning to TRBD1. The CDR3 totals 15 residues. Germline V gene data show CDR1 as SQVTM and CDR2 as ANQGSEA. V dropped 7 bases and J dropped 2; count of bases not matched to a gene: 11.